One sample yielded the 31 T cell receptor beta chains listed below, sequenced in a study of blood T cell repertoires in COVID-19. Method: immunoSEQ multiplex PCR; TCRdb's copy keeps in-frame clones and lacks some. The sample lists some 200,000 clones; over 75% were seen once. Sequencing used peripheral blood. The receptors were sampled from a man older than 75 with acute or convalescent COVID-19.

The chain is built from TRBV7-6 and TRBJ2-7; 7 nucleotides agree with TRBD1. Germline lookup yields CDR1 SGHVS and CDR2 FNYEAQ. The CDR3 runs 13 residues. The V gene end was trimmed by 7 bases and the J gene end by 5 bases; junction bases not matched to a gene: 8. The CDR3 loop reads CASTPYRGNEQYF. CDR3 DNA sequence: TGTGCCAGCACCCCGTACAGGGGTAACGAGCAGTACTTC.

Of note for this clone: Compared with germline, one end of the junction differs, possibly owing to a read error. The V call is TRBV6-2 or TRBV6-3, the J call TRBJ1-1, with 9 bases aligning to TRBD1. Germline V CDR1 and CDR2: MNHEY, SVGEGT. This CDR3 is 16 amino acids long. Here the CDR3 reads CASSPGTGRGNTGAFF. DNA for the CDR3: TGTGCCAGCAGTCCCGGGACAGGGAGGGGGAACACTGGAGCTTTCTTT.

The rearrangement joins TRBV5-1 to TRBJ1-1; perhaps TRBD1 as D (5 bases). V lost 7 bases and J 1 base, leaving 14 bases between the germline ends. This CDR3 is 14 amino acids long. Germline V gives CDR1 SGHRS, CDR2 YFSETQ. CDR3 sequence (DNA): TGCGCCAGCCTCAGCGGGACGGCGAACACTGAAGCTTTCTTT. The encoded protein is CASLSGTANTEAFF. The entire variable domain, with the rest obtained from reference TRBV5-1 and TRBJ1-1, is as follows: KAGVTQTPRYLIKTRGQQVTLSCSPISGHRSVSWYQQTPGQGLQFLFEYFSETQRNKGNFPGRFSGRQFSNSRSEMNVSTLELGDSALYLCASLSGTANTEAFFGQGTRLTVV.

CDR3 coding DNA: TGTGCCAGCAGGGGGGTACAGGGGGCGGGTCAGCCCCAGCATTTT. Translated, it gives CASRGVQGAGQPQHF. V usage is TRBV28 and J usage is TRBJ1-5, with TRBD1 identical over 9 bases. The germline V gene encodes CDR1 MDHEN and CDR2 SYDVKM. The J segment lost 6 bases and the V segment lost 6 bases, leaving 9 bases of the junction unmatched. CDR3 length: 15 residues.

The chain combines TRBV4-1 with TRBJ2-1; D is ambiguous. The CDR3 extends over 14 amino acids. The germline CDR1 and CDR2 sequences are MGHRA and YSYEKL. V was shortened by 1 base and J by 6 bases, with 10 bases between the two germline ends. As DNA, the CDR3 is TGCGCCAGCAGCCAAGGCCAGGCCGTCAATGAGCAGTTCTTC. This translates into CASSQGQAVNEQFF.

V usage is TRBV2 and J usage is TRBJ2-1; 8 nucleotides agree with TRBD1. CDR3 length equals 14 residues. The V gene's germline CDR1 is SNHLY and CDR2 FYNNEI. V was clipped by 2 bases and J by 8 bases; unmatched bases: 5. Here the CDR3 DNA reads TGTGCCAGCAGTGAATACTGGACAGGGTATGAGCAGTTCTTC. Protein sequence: CASSEYWTGYEQFF.

This sequence joins TRBV13 and TRBJ1-6; D is undetermined. Germline CDR1 reads PRHDT; CDR2 reads FYEKMQ (reference sequence). Trimming left V 4 bases short and J 9 bases short, with 13 bases between. The CDR3 extends over 14 amino acids. The CDR3 DNA reads as TGTGCCAGCAGCTCAGTCCCTGGCGGTTCACCCCTCCACTTT. This translates into CASSSVPGGSPLHF.

The J gene is TRBJ2-5, the V gene TRBV30, with TRBD2 as a possible D gene (6 bases). V lost 5 bases to trimming and J lost 5 bases, with 12 bases between them. From germline, CDR1 is GTSNPN and CDR2 SVGIG (reference sequence). This CDR3 is 12 amino acids long. The CDR3 here is CAWGGGPETQYF. The CDR3 DNA follows: TGTGCCTGGGGAGGAGGGCCGGAGACCCAGTACTTC.

This chain links TRBV10-3 with TRBJ1-5; TRBD1 agrees at 7 bases. The germline CDR1 and CDR2 sequences are ENHRY and SYGVKD. Trimming removed 2 bases from V and 5 bases from J; junction bases left unmatched: 0. CDR3 size: 13 residues. CDR3 loop: CAISETGDQPQHF. In DNA, the CDR3 is TGTGCCATCAGTGAGACAGGGGATCAGCCCCAGCATTTT.

The CDR3 reads CAIRQGDYTDTQYF. CDR3 DNA: TGTGCCATTCGACAGGGGGATTACACAGATACGCAGTATTTT. This rearrangement joins TRBV10-3 to TRBJ2-3, with TRBD1 matching 9 bases. Unmatched junction bases numbered 6, after V lost 9 bases and J lost 2 bases. This CDR3 is 14 amino acids long. Germline V gene data show CDR1 as ENHRY and CDR2 as SYGVKD.

J is TRBJ1-1 and V is TRBV24-1; 7 bases match TRBD1. V shed 7 bases, J shed 4 bases, and the junction held 11 bases outside the gene matches. Germline CDR1 is KGHDR and CDR2 is SFDVKD. This CDR3 is 15 amino acids long. CDR3 coding DNA: TGTGCCACCAGATCCACAACAGGGGCTATCACTGAAGCTTTCTTT. It specifies CATRSTTGAITEAFF.

V gene TRBV6-5 combines with J gene TRBJ1-1; maybe TRBD1 (5 bases). Looked up from germline, CDR1 is MNHEY and CDR2 is SVGAGI. This CDR3 spans 13 amino acids. Trimming removed 6 bases from V and 5 bases from J, with 13 bases in between. In DNA form, the CDR3 reads TGTGCCAGCAGATCGTCGGAGGGGACTGAAGCTTTCTTT. It encodes CASRSSEGTEAFF.

The chain has TRBV9 and TRBJ2-3; no firm D call. CDR1 is SGDLS and CDR2 is YYNGEE in the germline V gene. The length of the CDR3 is 14 residues. The germline V and J ends were trimmed by 0 bases and 9 bases, with 14 bases remaining between them. DNA for the CDR3: TGTGCCAGCAGCGTAGGCTTTGGGCAGGCGACGCAGTATTTT. This codes for CASSVGFGQATQYF.

A single count supports this clone. This sequence joins TRBV19 and TRBJ2-4, with 7 bases identical to TRBD1. The germline V gene encodes CDR1 LNHDA and CDR2 SQIVND (reference sequence). V trimming: 4 bases; J trimming: 0 bases; junction bases outside the gene matches: 3. The CDR3 totals 15 residues. CDR3 nucleotides: TGTGCCAGTAGTAATCCAGGGGGAGCCAAAAACATTCAGTACTTC. Protein: CASSNPGGAKNIQYF.

The V and J genes are TRBV6-2 or TRBV6-3 and TRBJ2-7; 7 nucleotides agree with TRBD2. In germline, CDR1 is MNHEY, CDR2 SVGEGT. V shed 0 bases, J shed 1 base, and the junction held 0 bases outside the gene matches. This CDR3 has 14 amino acids. For the CDR3, the DNA is TGTGCCAGCAGTTACTCGGGACTATCCTACGAGCAGTACTTC. Protein: CASSYSGLSYEQYF.

This rearrangement joins TRBV6-5 to TRBJ2-7; 9 bases are a match to TRBD1. The V gene's germline CDR1 is MNHEY and CDR2 SVGAGI. The CDR3 spans 14 residues. Losses at the gene ends were 5 bases for V and 6 bases for J; bases not matched to a gene: 8. CDR3 coding DNA: TGTGCCAGCAGTCGGCCGGGACAGGGTAGCGAGCAGTACTTC. It specifies CASSRPGQGSEQYF.

V is TRBV5-1 and J is TRBJ2-2; 10 bases align to TRBD1. The CDR3 length is 16 residues. Trimming removed 4 bases from V and 3 bases from J; junction bases left unmatched: 6. Germline lookup yields CDR1 SGHRS and CDR2 YFSETQ. CDR3 sequence (DNA): TGCGCCAGCAGCCCCACCGGGACAGGGGACACCGGGGAGCTGTTTTTT. Translated: CASSPTGTGDTGELFF.

This clone appeared a single time. V usage is TRBV19 and J usage is TRBJ2-4; D is perhaps TRBD2 (6 bases). Trimming took 1 base from V and 6 from J, leaving 7 bases between them. Looked up from germline, CDR1 is LNHDA and CDR2 is SQIVND (reference sequence). This CDR3 is built from 13 residues. The CDR3 reads CASSIGEANIQYF. Written as DNA, the CDR3 is TGTGCCAGTAGTATAGGGGAGGCAAACATTCAGTACTTC.

The chain uses TRBV7-8 and TRBJ2-7; 7 bases align to TRBD1. This CDR3 is built from 15 residues. Germline CDR1 SGHVS, CDR2 FQNEAQ. Trimming took 1 base from V and 4 from J; bases not matched to a gene: 7. The CDR3 DNA is TGTGCCAGCAGCTTAGTAGACGACAGGGTTTACGAGCAGTACTTC. This sequence encodes CASSLVDDRVYEQYF.

The CDR3 loop reads CASPRVKLGGRNNEQFF. CDR3 sequence (DNA): TGTGCCAGCCCCAGGGTCAAACTTGGCGGGAGGAACAATGAGCAGTTCTTC. The chain recombines TRBV2 with TRBJ2-1, with TRBD2 matching over 8 bases. The ends lost 8 bases at V and 5 bases at J; junction bases unmatched: 17. This CDR3 comprises 17 residues. The germline V gene has CDR1 SNHLY and CDR2 FYNNEI.

The gene calls are TRBV21-1 and TRBJ1-6. TRBV21-1 is flagged as a pseudogene. The CDR3 loop spans 18 amino acids. The CDR3 reads CASSKEGGPIRVYSPLHF. The CDR3, as DNA: TGTGCCAGCAGCAAAGAGGGGGGGCCTATACGAGTCTATTCACCCCTCCACTTT.

The chain employs TRBV7-8 and TRBJ2-7; D may be TRBD2 (5 bases). V was pared by 1 base and J by 4 bases, with 11 bases between. This CDR3 comprises 14 residues. Germline V gives CDR1 SGHVS, CDR2 FQNEAQ. CDR3 nucleotide sequence: TGTGCCAGCAGCTTAGGGAAGGGAGTTTACGAGCAGTACGTC. Amino acids: CASSLGKGVYEQYV.

The chain employs TRBV18 and TRBJ1-3; D is unclear. The CDR3 covers 14 residues. V shed 3 bases and J shed 0 bases, with 6 bases lying between them. Per germline, CDR1 KGHSH and CDR2 LQKENI. In nucleotides, the CDR3 is TGTGCCAGCTCACCTCAGTACTCTGGAAACACCATATATTTT. Its protein is CASSPQYSGNTIYF.

The chain combines TRBV19 with TRBJ1-3; 8 positions match TRBD1. The CDR3 is made up of 15 amino acids. V lost 2 bases, J lost 4 bases, and 4 bases stayed unmatched. CDR1 LNHDA and CDR2 SQIVND come from the germline V gene (reference sequence). The CDR3 sequence: CASSIHRGTGNTIYF. The DNA for the CDR3 is TGTGCCAGTAGTATACACAGGGGGACGGGAAACACCATATATTTT. Combining the CDR3 with reference TRBV19 and TRBJ1-3 gives the whole variable domain DGGITQSPKYLFRKEGQNVTLSCEQNLNHDAMYWYRQDPGQGLRLIYYSQIVNDFQKGDIAEGYSVSREKKESFPLTVTSAQKNPTAFYLCASSIHRGTGNTIYFGEGSWLTVV.

This clone has only a few counts. The rearrangement links TRBV12-3 or TRBV12-4 to TRBJ1-1, with a possible D match to TRBD1 (5 bases). The ends were cut back, 10 bases at V and 4 bases at J, with 16 bases in the middle. The CDR3 loop spans 13 amino acids. Here the CDR3 DNA reads TGTGCCACCACACAGGAATGGGGCACTGAAGCTTTCTTT. This translates into CATTQEWGTEAFF.

This rearrangement joins TRBV6-5 to TRBJ1-4; D perhaps matches TRBD1 (6 bases). V was cut by 6 bases and J by 8 bases, with 16 bases left in between. CDR1 and CDR2 from the germline V gene are MNHEY and SVGAGI. The CDR3 is made up of 14 amino acids. CDR3 loop: CASSVQGSGEKLFF. The CDR3, as DNA: TGTGCCAGCAGCGTACAGGGCTCGGGCGAAAAACTGTTTTTT.

This chain connects TRBV5-1 to TRBJ2-1; 10 bases match TRBD1. Looked up from germline, CDR1 is SGHRS and CDR2 is YFSETQ. V lost 5 bases to trimming and J lost 2 bases; unmatched junction nucleotides: 4. This CDR3 comprises 15 residues. DNA for the CDR3: TGCGCCAGCAGAAGGACAGGGGGGACCTACAATGAGCAGTTCTTC. Translation gives CASRRTGGTYNEQFF.

The rearrangement links TRBV10-3 to TRBJ2-5, with a weak D call TRBD1 (6 bases). This CDR3 is 14 amino acids long. The germline V gene encodes CDR1 ENHRY and CDR2 SYGVKD. V shed 2 bases and J shed 5 bases, with 12 bases lying between them. CDR3 sequence reads: CAISERGQGETQYF. In DNA, the CDR3 is TGTGCCATCAGTGAGAGAGGGCAGGGGGAGACCCAGTACTTC.

This chain's CDR3 is CASTKTGGSTDTQYF. CDR3 coding DNA: TGTGCCAGTACCAAGACAGGGGGGAGCACAGATACGCAGTATTTT. The rearrangement uses TRBV19 and TRBJ2-3; the match to TRBD1 covers 9 bases. CDR1 and CDR2 (germline): LNHDA, SQIVND (reference sequence). Trimming cost V 7 bases and J 0 bases; bases outside gene matches: 5. The CDR3 length is 15 residues.

The rearrangement links TRBV3-1 (or the pseudogene TRBV3-2) to TRBJ1-1; D remains unclear. This CDR3 has 14 residues. V was clipped by 3 bases and J by 1 base, with 9 bases between them. Germline V lookup: CDR1 LGHDT, CDR2 YNNKEL (reference sequence). CDR3 in DNA: TGTGCCAGCAGCCAGGCGGGCCAGAACACTGAAGCTTTCTTT. As protein: CASSQAGQNTEAFF.

The V and J genes are TRBV2 and TRBJ1-2, with 9 bases identical to TRBD1. The CDR3 spans 12 residues. Germline values: CDR1 SNHLY, CDR2 FYNNEI. The V segment lost 5 bases and the J segment 8 bases; nucleotides outside the gene matches: 3. CDR3 sequence: CASSMDRGGYTF. In DNA form, the CDR3 reads TGTGCCAGCAGTATGGACAGGGGAGGCTACACCTTC.